This T cell receptor beta chain was documented in a study of T cell responses to AZD1222 COVID-19 vaccine. Some clones are missing from TCRdb's copy, which holds only in-frame ones; the method was immunoSEQ multiplex PCR. The data hold 100,000 to 150,000 clones, with 88% observed a single time. This clone was counted a single time. Looked up from germline, CDR1 is SGHAT and CDR2 is FQNNGV. Trimming removed 5 bases from V and 6 bases from J; junction bases left unmatched: 6. This CDR3 is built from 13 residues. The source material was peripheral blood, sampled on day 0 of AZD1222 vaccination. V is TRBV11-2 and J is TRBJ1-2; the match to TRBD1 covers 7 bases. The sequence came from an adult in good health. As DNA, the CDR3 is TGTGCCAGCAGCCCCGGGACAGACCATGGCTACACCTTC. Translation gives CASSPGTDHGYTF. Supplemented by reference TRBV11-2 and TRBJ1-2, the full variable domain reads EAGVAQSPRYKIIEKRQSVAFWCNPISGHATLYWYQQILGQGPKLLIQFQNNGVVDDSQLPKDRFSAERLKGVDSTLKIQPAKLEDSAVYLCASSPGTDHGYTFGSGTRLTVV.